Presented here are 18 T cell receptor beta chains from one specimen sequenced in a study of blood T cell repertoires in COVID-19. Here immunoSEQ multiplex PCR was the method, and the copy in TCRdb shows in-frame clones only, minus some. Of 180,000 or so clones in the sample, around 88% were seen once. Sample: peripheral blood. These receptors were collected from a woman aged 25-40 years with acute or convalescent COVID-19.

V gene TRBV2 combines with J gene TRBJ1-2, with D uncertain. The CDR3 contains 9 residues. Trimming shortened V by 6 bases and J by 7 bases, and 3 bases separated the two germline ends. CDR1 and CDR2 from the germline V gene are SNHLY and FYNNEI. CDR3 bases: TGTGCCAGCAGGAGTGGCTACACCTTC. It codes for CASRSGYTF.

The gene calls are TRBV5-4 and TRBJ2-2, with 10 positions matching TRBD2. The V segment lost 4 bases and the J segment 6 bases; nucleotides outside the gene matches: 9. Germline CDR1 is SGHNT and CDR2 is YYREEE (reference sequence). This CDR3 contains 16 residues. The CDR3 nucleotides are TGTGCCAGCAGCAGGAAGCGGGAGGGCCCCGCCGGGGAGCTGTTTTTT. It codes for CASSRKREGPAGELFF.

The J gene is TRBJ2-7, the V gene TRBV5-6; D gene uncertain. The CDR3 consists of 13 residues. Per germline, CDR1 SGHDT and CDR2 YYEEEE. V shed 2 bases and J shed 0 bases, with 6 bases lying between them. The CDR3 region is CASSFQVSYEQYF. CDR3 DNA: TGTGCCAGCAGCTTTCAGGTCTCCTACGAGCAGTACTTC.

The rearrangement joins TRBV2 to TRBJ2-5; 13 bases are shared with TRBD2. CDR1 is SNHLY and CDR2 is FYNNEI in the germline V gene. The trim removed 11 bases at V and 7 bases at J, leaving 13 bases unmatched. This CDR3 is 15 amino acids long. This CDR3 is CAGSTGLAGAGTQYF. The CDR3 DNA reads TGTGCCGGAAGTACTGGACTAGCGGGAGCAGGGACCCAGTACTTC.

As for this clone: At the DNA level, this CDR3 is encoded by other sequences in the same sample as well. The rearrangement links TRBV5-5 to TRBJ2-2, with TRBD1 identical over 9 bases. With 0 bases clipped from V and 7 bases from J, the junction kept 1 base outside the gene matches. CDR1 and CDR2 (germline): SGHKS, YYEKEE (reference sequence). CDR3 length: 14 amino acids. Here the CDR3 reads CASSLGTGVGELFF. DNA of the CDR3: TGTGCCAGCAGCTTGGGGACAGGGGTCGGGGAGCTGTTTTTT.

The V and J genes are TRBV10-3 and TRBJ2-2, with D hard to call. Germline CDR1 reads ENHRY; CDR2 reads SYGVKD. CDR3 length equals 15 residues. The ends were cut back, 0 bases at V and 2 bases at J, with 7 bases in the middle. CDR3 bases: TGTGCCATCAGTGAGTCCACACTAAACACCGGGGAGCTGTTTTTT. Translation gives CAISESTLNTGELFF.

In regard to this clone: Other DNA sequences from this sample encode an identical CDR3 as well. The gene calls are TRBV11-2 and TRBJ2-7; D might be TRBD1 (5 bases). CDR3 length: 13 amino acids. Germline CDR1 SGHAT, CDR2 FQNNGV. V was trimmed by 0 bases and J by 5 bases, leaving 8 bases between them. The CDR3 nucleotides are TGTGCCAGCAGCTTAGACAGGGCCCACGAGCAGTACTTC. It is translated as CASSLDRAHEQYF.

V gene TRBV4-2 combines with J gene TRBJ2-1, with no clear D. V lost 1 base, J lost 10 bases, and 8 bases lay in between. In germline, CDR1 is LGHNA, CDR2 YNFKEQ. The CDR3 runs 12 residues. The chain's CDR3 is CASSQAYREQFF. The CDR3 nucleotides are TGTGCCAGCAGCCAAGCCTACCGGGAGCAGTTCTTC.

The table lists this clone with a few counts. The rearrangement joins TRBV7-2 to TRBJ1-3, with 9 bases aligning to TRBD1. V lost 5 bases and J lost 4; bases outside the gene matches: 6. CDR3 length: 15 residues. Germline lookup yields CDR1 SGHTA and CDR2 FQGNSA. CDR3 sequence: CASSADRGSGNTIYF. The DNA of the CDR3 is TGTGCCAGCAGCGCGGACAGGGGATCGGGAAACACCATATATTTT.

This chain links TRBV28 with TRBJ1-2, with D possibly being TRBD1 (5 bases). Looked up from germline, CDR1 is MDHEN and CDR2 is SYDVKM. There are 12 residues in the CDR3. V was clipped by 8 bases and J by 4 bases, with 11 bases between them. The CDR3 coding sequence is TGTGCCAGCTCCAGGGAGGCCTATGGCTACACCTTC. Protein product: CASSREAYGYTF.

The chain has TRBV24-1 and TRBJ2-1; 7 bases agree with TRBD2. The CDR3 totals 15 residues. Germline V gene sequence: CDR1 KGHDR, CDR2 SFDVKD. Trimming took 1 base from V and 8 from J; bases not matched to a gene: 7. The CDR3: CATSDFHASGDEQFF. CDR3 DNA sequence: TGTGCCACCAGTGATTTTCACGCGAGCGGGGATGAGCAGTTCTTC.

This clone appeared a single time. The chain combines TRBV2 with TRBJ1-2; tentative D call: TRBD1 (6 bases). CDR1 is SNHLY, CDR2 FYNNEI, per germline. The CDR3 is 12 residues long. The V and J ends lost 7 bases and 2 bases respectively, with 8 bases between them. DNA of the CDR3: TGTGCCAGCAAAGGACAGAACTATGGCTACACCTTC. Translated: CASKGQNYGYTF.

This chain uses TRBV5-1 with TRBJ2-5; 7 nucleotides agree with TRBD1. This CDR3 has 14 amino acids. Trimming cost V 5 bases and J 4 bases; bases outside gene matches: 8. Germline V gives CDR1 SGHRS, CDR2 YFSETQ. The CDR3 region has the DNA TGCGCCAGCAGAATTTCAGGGGGTGGAGAGACCCAGTACTTC. Its protein is CASRISGGGETQYF. The complete variable domain, with remaining parts taken from reference TRBV5-1 and TRBJ2-5, reads KAGVTQTPRYLIKTRGQQVTLSCSPISGHRSVSWYQQTPGQGLQFLFEYFSETQRNKGNFPGRFSGRQFSNSRSEMNVSTLELGDSALYLCASRISGGGETQYFGPGTRLLVL.

Points on this clone: The sample carries other DNA sequences with the same CDR3. The chain recombines TRBV5-1 with TRBJ2-3, with D unresolved. The CDR3 length is 13 residues. Between the trimmed V and J ends, which lost 3 bases and 0 bases, there was a span of 5 bases. Germline CDR1 SGHRS, CDR2 YFSETQ. CDR3 sequence: CASSSSSTDTQYF. The CDR3 DNA sequence: TGCGCCAGCAGCTCCAGTAGCACAGATACGCAGTATTTT.

This chain joins TRBV15 and TRBJ1-6; D gene ambiguous. Germline loops: CDR1 LNHNV, CDR2 YYDKDF (reference sequence). The CDR3 runs to 13 residues. The V end lost 8 bases, the J end lost 8 bases, and 13 bases lay between the germline ends. CDR3 amino acids: CATAILIDSPLHF. The CDR3 DNA follows: TGTGCCACCGCGATACTGATTGATTCACCCCTCCACTTT. The full variable domain, with the rest looked up from reference TRBV15 and TRBJ1-6, is DAMVIQNPRYQVTQFGKPVTLSCSQTLNHNVMYWYQQKSSQAPKLLFHYYDKDFNNEADTPDNFQSRRPNTSFCFLDIRSPGLGDTAMYLCATAILIDSPLHFGNGTRLTVT.

This rearrangement joins TRBV28 to TRBJ2-5, with TRBD2 matching 7 bases. Losses at the gene ends were 3 bases for V and 4 bases for J; bases not matched to a gene: 2. The CDR3 has 13 residues. Per germline, CDR1 MDHEN and CDR2 SYDVKM. The CDR3 protein is CASSLGTTETQYF. DNA of the CDR3: TGTGCCAGCAGTTTGGGGACTACAGAGACCCAGTACTTC.

The rearrangement uses TRBV4-1 and TRBJ2-1; D is undetermined. Germline lookup yields CDR1 MGHRA and CDR2 YSYEKL. Trimming cost V 4 bases and J 5 bases, with 15 bases left between them. The CDR3 sequence is 15 residues long. The CDR3 spells CASSLILTTHNEQFF. CDR3 DNA: TGCGCCAGCAGCCTGATTTTAACTACCCACAATGAGCAGTTCTTC.

The J gene is TRBJ2-5, the V gene TRBV19, with 12 bases fitting TRBD2. The V gene end was trimmed by 3 bases and the J gene end by 2 bases; junction bases not matched to a gene: 4. The CDR3 is 16 residues long. Per germline, CDR1 LNHDA and CDR2 SQIVND (reference sequence). The CDR3: CASSITTSGSQETQYF. In DNA, the CDR3 is TGTGCCAGTAGTATTACGACTAGCGGGAGTCAAGAGACCCAGTACTTC.